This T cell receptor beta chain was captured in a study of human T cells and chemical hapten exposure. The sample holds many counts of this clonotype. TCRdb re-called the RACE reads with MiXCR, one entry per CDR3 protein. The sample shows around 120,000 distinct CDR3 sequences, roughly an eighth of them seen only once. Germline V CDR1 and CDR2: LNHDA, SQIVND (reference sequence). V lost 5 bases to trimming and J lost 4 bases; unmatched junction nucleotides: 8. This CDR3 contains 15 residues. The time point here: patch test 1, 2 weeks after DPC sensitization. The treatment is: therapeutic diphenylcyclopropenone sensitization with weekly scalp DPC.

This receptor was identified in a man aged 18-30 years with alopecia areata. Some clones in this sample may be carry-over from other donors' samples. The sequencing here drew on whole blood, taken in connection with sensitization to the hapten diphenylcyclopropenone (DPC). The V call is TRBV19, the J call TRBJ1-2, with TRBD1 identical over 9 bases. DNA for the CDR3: TGTGCCAGTAGTGCCGACAGGGGGAGCGGCTATGGCTACACCTTC. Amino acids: CASSADRGSGYGYTF. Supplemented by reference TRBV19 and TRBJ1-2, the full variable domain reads DGGITQSPKYLFRKEGQNVTLSCEQNLNHDAMYWYRQDPGQGLRLIYYSQIVNDFQKGDIAEGYSVSREKKESFPLTVTSAQKNPTAFYLCASSADRGSGYGYTFGSGTRLTVV.